The present T cell receptor (beta chain) was sequenced within a study of control samples from healthy donors and cancer patients (TCRdb year 2020). To note about this clone: The clone's antigen remains unknown. Nothing much larger sits one base from this clone, and base qualities are not available.

Receptor libraries were prepared by the immunoSEQ multiplex PCR assay. TCRdb provides this immuneACCESS table in a form limited to in-frame rearrangements. Some clones are lacking; in checked studies, under half of them reflect an unresolved V gene, and why the rest are absent is not known. The sample includes 70,000 to 90,000 clones, with 94% observed a single time. The ten largest account for approximately 5.7% of the sample. The CDR1 and CDR2 encoded by the germline V gene are SGHTS and YDEGEE. Clipping removes 4 bases from V and 2 bases from J, with 8 as the unmatched junction base count. The CDR3, cysteine through phenylalanine, is 15 amino acids long. Only the CDR3 region is kept as DNA, spanning 45 bases read in frame from base 1.

Recombination connected TRBV5-8 to TRBJ2-7, and TRBD2 aligns with 8 junction nucleotides. The sample consisted of blood. The receptor's source is a woman aged 40-49 years in good health. CDR3 region: CASSAPGLDTYEQYF. The base sequence is TGTGCCAGCAGCGCTCCGGGACTAGATACCTACGAGCAGTACTTC.